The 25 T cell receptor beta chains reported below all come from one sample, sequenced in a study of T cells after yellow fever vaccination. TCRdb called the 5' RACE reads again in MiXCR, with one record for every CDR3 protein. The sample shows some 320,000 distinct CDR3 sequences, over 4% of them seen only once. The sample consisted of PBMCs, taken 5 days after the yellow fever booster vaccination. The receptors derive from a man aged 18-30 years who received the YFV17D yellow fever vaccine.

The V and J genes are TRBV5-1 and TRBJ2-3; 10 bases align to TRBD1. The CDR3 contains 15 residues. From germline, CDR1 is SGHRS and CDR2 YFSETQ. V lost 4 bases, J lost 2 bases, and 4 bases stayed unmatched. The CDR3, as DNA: TGCGCCAGCAGCCATGGACAGGGGGACACAGATACGCAGTATTTT. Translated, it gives CASSHGQGDTDTQYF.

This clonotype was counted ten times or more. CDR3 in DNA: TGCAGTGCCCCAACCACCTCAGACAGGGGGCCCAGTATAAGGGTTGAAGCTTTCTTT. Translating gives CSAPTTSDRGPSIRVEAFF. This chain links TRBV20-1 with TRBJ1-1, with 10 bases matching TRBD1. Germline CDR1 reads DFQATT; CDR2 reads SNEGSKA (reference sequence). There are 19 residues in the CDR3. V shed 6 bases and J 7 bases; nucleotides not matched to a gene: 26.

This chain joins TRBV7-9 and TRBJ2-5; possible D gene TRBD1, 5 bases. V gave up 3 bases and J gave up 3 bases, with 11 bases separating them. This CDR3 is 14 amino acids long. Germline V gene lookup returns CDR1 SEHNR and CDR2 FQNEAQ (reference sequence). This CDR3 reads CASSFKFREETQYF. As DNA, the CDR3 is TGTGCCAGCAGCTTCAAATTCAGGGAAGAGACCCAGTACTTC.

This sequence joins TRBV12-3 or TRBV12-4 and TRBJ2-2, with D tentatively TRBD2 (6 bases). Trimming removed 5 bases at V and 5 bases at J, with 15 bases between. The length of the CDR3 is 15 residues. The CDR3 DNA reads TGTGCCAGCAGTCCCGGGGGACGCGGAACCGGGGAGCTGTTTTTT. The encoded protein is CASSPGGRGTGELFF.

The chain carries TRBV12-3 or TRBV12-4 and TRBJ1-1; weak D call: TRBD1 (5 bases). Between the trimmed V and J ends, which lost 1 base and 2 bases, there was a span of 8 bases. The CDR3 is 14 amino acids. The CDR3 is CASSLGTHNTEAFF. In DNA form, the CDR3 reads TGTGCCAGCAGTTTAGGGACACATAACACTGAAGCTTTCTTT.

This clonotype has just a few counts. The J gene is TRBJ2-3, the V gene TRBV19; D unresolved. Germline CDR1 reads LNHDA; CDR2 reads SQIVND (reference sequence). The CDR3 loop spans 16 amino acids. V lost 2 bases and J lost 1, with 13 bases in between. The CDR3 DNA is TGTGCCAGTAGTATATTCCCGGCCGCTCGCACAGATACGCAGTATTTT. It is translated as CASSIFPAARTDTQYF.

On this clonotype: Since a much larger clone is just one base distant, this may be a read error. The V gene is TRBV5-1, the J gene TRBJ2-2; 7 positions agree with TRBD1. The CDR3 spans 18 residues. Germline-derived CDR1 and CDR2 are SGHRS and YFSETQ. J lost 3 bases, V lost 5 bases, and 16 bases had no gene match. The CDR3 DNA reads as TGCGCCAGCAGTCCTTGCACCAGACAGGGATTGGACACCGGGGAGCTGTTTTTT. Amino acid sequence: CASSPCTRQGLDTGELFF.

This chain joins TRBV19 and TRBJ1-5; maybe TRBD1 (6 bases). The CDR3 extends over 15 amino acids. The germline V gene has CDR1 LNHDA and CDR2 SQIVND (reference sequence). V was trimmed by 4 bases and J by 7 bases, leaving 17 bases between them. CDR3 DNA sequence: TGTGCCAGTAGTACCCTAGGGGGTCTAGGACAGCCCCAGCATTTT. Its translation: CASSTLGGLGQPQHF.

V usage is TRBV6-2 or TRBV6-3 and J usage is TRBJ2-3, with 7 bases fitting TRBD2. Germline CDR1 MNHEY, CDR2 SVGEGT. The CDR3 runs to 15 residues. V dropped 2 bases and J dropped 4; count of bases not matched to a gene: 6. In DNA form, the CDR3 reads TGTGCCAGCAGTTACGCCCTCAGCGGGGCAGATACGCAGTATTTT. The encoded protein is CASSYALSGADTQYF.

The CDR3 nucleotides read TGTGCCAGCAGCAAGGACAGGGGCACAGATACGCAGTATTTT. Amino acid sequence: CASSKDRGTDTQYF. J is TRBJ2-3 and V is TRBV7-2; 8 nucleotides match TRBD1. The CDR3 runs 14 residues. V was clipped by 5 bases and J by 1 base; unmatched bases: 2. The germline CDR1 and CDR2 sequences are SGHTA and FQGNSA. The full variable domain, rest sourced from reference TRBV7-2 and TRBJ2-3, is GAGVSQSPSNKVTEKGKDVELRCDPISGHTALYWYRQSLGQGLEFLIYFQGNSAPDKSGLPSDRFSAERTGGSVSTLTIQRTQQEDSAVYLCASSKDRGTDTQYFGPGTRLTVL.

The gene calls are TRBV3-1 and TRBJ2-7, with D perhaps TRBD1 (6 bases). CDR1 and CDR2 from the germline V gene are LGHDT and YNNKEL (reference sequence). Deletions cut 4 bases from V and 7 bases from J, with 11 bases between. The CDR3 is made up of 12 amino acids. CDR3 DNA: TGTGCCAGCAGCCTCGCCCAGGGGGAGCAGTACTTC. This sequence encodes CASSLAQGEQYF.

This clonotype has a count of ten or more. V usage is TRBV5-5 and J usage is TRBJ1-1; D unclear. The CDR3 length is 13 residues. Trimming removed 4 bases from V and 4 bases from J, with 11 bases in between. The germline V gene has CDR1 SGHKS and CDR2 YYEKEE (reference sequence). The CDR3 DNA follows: TGTGCCAGCAGCGCGTGGGATGCCACTGAAGCTTTCTTT. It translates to CASSAWDATEAFF. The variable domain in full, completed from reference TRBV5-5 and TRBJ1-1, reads DAGVTQSPTHLIKTRGQQVTLRCSPISGHKSVSWYQQVLGQGPQFIFQYYEKEERGRGNFPDRFSARQFPNYSSELNVNALLLGDSALYLCASSAWDATEAFFGQGTRLTVV.

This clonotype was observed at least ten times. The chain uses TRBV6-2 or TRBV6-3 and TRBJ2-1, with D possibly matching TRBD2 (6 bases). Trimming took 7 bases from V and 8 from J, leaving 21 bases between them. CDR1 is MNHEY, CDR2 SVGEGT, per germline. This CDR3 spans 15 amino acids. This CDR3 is CASTHVRESNDEQFF. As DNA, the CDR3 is TGTGCCAGCACCCACGTGCGGGAATCCAACGATGAGCAGTTCTTC.

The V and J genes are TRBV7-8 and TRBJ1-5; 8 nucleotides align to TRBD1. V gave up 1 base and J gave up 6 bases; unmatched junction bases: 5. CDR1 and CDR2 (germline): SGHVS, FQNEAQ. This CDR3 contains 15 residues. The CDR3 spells CASSLGQGAAQPQHF. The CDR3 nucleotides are TGTGCCAGCAGCTTAGGGCAGGGGGCGGCTCAGCCCCAGCATTTT.

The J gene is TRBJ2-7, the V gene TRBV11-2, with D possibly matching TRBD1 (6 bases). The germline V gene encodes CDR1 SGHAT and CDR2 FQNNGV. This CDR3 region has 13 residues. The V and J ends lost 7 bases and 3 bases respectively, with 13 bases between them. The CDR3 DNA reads TGTGCCAGCAACTACGGACAGAGCTACGAGCAGTACTTC. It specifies CASNYGQSYEQYF.

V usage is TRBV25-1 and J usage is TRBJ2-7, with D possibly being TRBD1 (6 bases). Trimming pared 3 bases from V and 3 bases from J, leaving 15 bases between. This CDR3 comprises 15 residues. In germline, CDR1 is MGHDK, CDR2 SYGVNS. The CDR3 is CASSDEQGAGYEQYF. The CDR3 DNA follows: TGTGCCAGCAGTGACGAACAGGGAGCAGGCTACGAGCAGTACTTC.

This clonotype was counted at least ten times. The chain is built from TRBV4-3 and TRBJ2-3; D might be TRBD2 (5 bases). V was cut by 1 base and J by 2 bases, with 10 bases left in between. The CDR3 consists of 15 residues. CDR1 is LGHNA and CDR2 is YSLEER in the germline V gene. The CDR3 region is CASSQGLPVTDTQYF. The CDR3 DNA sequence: TGCGCCAGCAGCCAAGGACTACCGGTCACAGATACGCAGTATTTT.

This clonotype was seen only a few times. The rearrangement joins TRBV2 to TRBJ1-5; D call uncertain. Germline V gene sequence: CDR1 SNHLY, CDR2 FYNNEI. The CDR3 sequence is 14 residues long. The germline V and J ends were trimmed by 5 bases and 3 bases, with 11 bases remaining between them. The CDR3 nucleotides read TGTGCCAGCAGTAAAGTACAGCCCAATCAGCCCCAGCATTTT. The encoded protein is CASSKVQPNQPQHF.

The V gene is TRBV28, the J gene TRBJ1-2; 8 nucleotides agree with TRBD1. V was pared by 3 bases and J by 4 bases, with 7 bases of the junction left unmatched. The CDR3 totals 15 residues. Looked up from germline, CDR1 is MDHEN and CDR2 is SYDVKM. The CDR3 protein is CASSFEQGDVYGYTF. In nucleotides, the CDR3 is TGTGCCAGCAGTTTCGAACAGGGGGATGTCTATGGCTACACCTTC.

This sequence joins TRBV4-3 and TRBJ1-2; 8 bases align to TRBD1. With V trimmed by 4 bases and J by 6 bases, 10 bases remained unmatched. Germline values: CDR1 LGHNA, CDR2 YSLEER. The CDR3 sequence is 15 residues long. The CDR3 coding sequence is TGCGCCAGCAGCCCACTAGACAGGGGAAGAAATGGCTACACCTTC. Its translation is CASSPLDRGRNGYTF.

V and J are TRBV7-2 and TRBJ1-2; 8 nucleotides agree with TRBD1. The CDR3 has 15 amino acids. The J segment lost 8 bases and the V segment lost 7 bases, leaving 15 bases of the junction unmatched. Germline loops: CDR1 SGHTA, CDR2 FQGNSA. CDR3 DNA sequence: TGTGCCAGCATGCGAAACTCAGGGGGCCCTCGCGGCTACACCTTC. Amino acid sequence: CASMRNSGGPRGYTF.

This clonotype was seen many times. The CDR3: CASSLDRWTSGGTGELFF. The CDR3 DNA follows: TGTGCCAGCAGCTTAGATAGATGGACTAGCGGGGGCACCGGGGAGCTGTTTTTT. The rearrangement links TRBV7-7 to TRBJ2-2; 13 bases fit TRBD2. With 1 base clipped from V and 4 bases from J, the junction kept 6 bases outside the gene matches. Looked up from germline, CDR1 is SSHAT and CDR2 is FNYEAQ (reference sequence). The CDR3 has 18 residues. The entire variable domain, with the rest obtained from reference TRBV7-7 and TRBJ2-2, is as follows: GAGVSQSPRYKVTKRGQDVTLRCDPISSHATLYWYQQALGQGPEFLTYFNYEAQPDKSGLPSDRFSAERPEGSISTLTIQRTEQRDSAMYRCASSLDRWTSGGTGELFFGEGSRLTVL.

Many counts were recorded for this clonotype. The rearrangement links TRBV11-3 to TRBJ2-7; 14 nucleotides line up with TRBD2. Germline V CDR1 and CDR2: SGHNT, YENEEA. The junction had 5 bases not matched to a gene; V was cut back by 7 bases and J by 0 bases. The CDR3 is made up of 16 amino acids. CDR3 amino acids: CASTRTSGGCSYEQYV. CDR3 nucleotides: TGTGCCAGCACACGGACTAGCGGGGGGTGCTCCTACGAGCAGTACGTC.

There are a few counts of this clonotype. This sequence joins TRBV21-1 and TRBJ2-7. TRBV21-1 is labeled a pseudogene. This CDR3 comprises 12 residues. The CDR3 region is CASSPRFYEQYV. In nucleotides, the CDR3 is TGTGCCAGCAGCCCCAGGTTCTACGAGCAGTACGTC.

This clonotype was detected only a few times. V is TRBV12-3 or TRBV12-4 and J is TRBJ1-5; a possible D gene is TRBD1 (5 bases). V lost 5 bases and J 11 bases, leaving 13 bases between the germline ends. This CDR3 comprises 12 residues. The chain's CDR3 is CASSPAVGAQHF. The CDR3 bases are TGTGCCAGCAGTCCCGCAGTGGGGGCCCAGCATTTT.